This entry lists 9 T cell receptor beta chains sequenced from one sample in a study of T cell repertoires in cytomegalovirus infection. Using its own MiXCR run on the reads, TCRdb lists one record per CDR3 protein. The table records 900,000 to 950,000 distinct CDR3 sequences, approximately 31% of them present only once. These TCRs' antigens remain unknown. The sample was cultured CD8+ T cells from PBMCs, taken from culture after CMV antigen stimulation. The receptors stem from a human donor in good health (CMV status not recorded). Some clones in this sample may be carry-over from other donors' samples.

This clonotype occurred many times. The gene calls are TRBV29-1 and TRBJ2-1, with D unresolved. V was shortened by 2 bases and J by 10 bases, with 3 bases between the two germline ends. This CDR3 comprises 9 residues. The V gene's germline CDR1 is SQVTM and CDR2 ANQGSEA. This CDR3 is CSVEREQFF. The CDR3 region has the DNA TGCAGCGTTGAACGGGAGCAGTTCTTC.

This clonotype has more than one count but fewer than ten. The chain links TRBV12-5 to TRBJ1-5; possibly TRBD1 for D (5 bases). Trimming stripped 5 bases from V and 6 bases from J, with 14 bases between. CDR3 length: 14 residues. Per germline, CDR1 LGHNT and CDR2 FRNRAP. CDR3 nucleotides: TGTGCTAGTGGTCTCCAGGGTAGGGTTCAGCCCCAGCATTTT. Amino acid sequence: CASGLQGRVQPQHF.

This clonotype has at least ten counts. The chain combines TRBV7-2 with TRBJ1-2; TRBD1 might be the D (6 bases). Per the germline V gene, CDR1 is SGHTA and CDR2 is FQGNSA. The CDR3 runs to 21 residues. Trimming removed 5 bases from V and 3 bases from J, with 34 bases in between. CDR3: CASSLWRGGGRRDRSDYGYTF. For the CDR3, the DNA is TGTGCCAGCAGCCTCTGGAGGGGCGGGGGGCGACGAGACAGGAGCGACTATGGCTACACCTTC.

This clonotype was detected only a few times. This chain joins TRBV15 and TRBJ1-5; D is possibly TRBD1 (5 bases). V lost 3 bases to trimming and J lost 4 bases, with 10 bases between them. Germline V gene lookup returns CDR1 LNHNV and CDR2 YYDKDF (reference sequence). This CDR3 contains 14 residues. This chain's CDR3 is CATSRGRLNQPQHF. The CDR3, as DNA: TGTGCCACCAGCAGGGGACGGCTGAATCAGCCCCAGCATTTT. The full variable domain, in which reference TRBV15 and TRBJ1-5 provide the parts outside the CDR3, is DAMVIQNPRYQVTQFGKPVTLSCSQTLNHNVMYWYQQKSSQAPKLLFHYYDKDFNNEADTPDNFQSRRPNTSFCFLDIRSPGLGDTAMYLCATSRGRLNQPQHFGDGTRLSIL.

In its sample, this clonotype was seen a few times. One junction end does not reproduce the germline sequence, and a read error may be involved. The rearrangement uses TRBV27 and TRBJ1-1, with D unresolved. Looked up from germline, CDR1 is MNHEY and CDR2 is SMNVEV (reference sequence). The CDR3 runs 14 residues. CDR3 region: CASSFSSGIPPLDF. In DNA form, the CDR3 reads TGTGCCAGCAGTTTCTCGTCCGGGATCCCACCTCTTGACTTT.

The chain combines TRBV27 with TRBJ2-3; D may correspond to TRBD1 or TRBD2 (5 bases each). CDR1 and CDR2 from the germline V gene are MNHEY and SMNVEV (reference sequence). The CDR3 contains 17 residues. Trimming took 3 bases from V and 0 from J, leaving 16 bases between them. CDR3 in DNA: TGTGCCAGCAGTTTCTTGAGCCGGGACGCGAGCACAGATACGCAGTATTTT. Protein: CASSFLSRDASTDTQYF.

V usage is TRBV6-5 and J usage is TRBJ2-7, with 9 bases identical to TRBD1. The J segment lost 3 bases and the V segment lost 0 bases, leaving 6 bases of the junction unmatched. There are 16 residues in the CDR3. Germline loops: CDR1 MNHEY, CDR2 SVGAGI. Here the CDR3 DNA reads TGTGCCAGCAGTTACTCGGCCGGGACAGGGTACTACGAGCAGTACTTC. Protein product: CASSYSAGTGYYEQYF.

This rearrangement joins TRBV2 to TRBJ1-1; TRBD1 aligns across 11 bases. The V and J ends lost 1 base and 1 base, in that order; junction bases with no gene match: 2. Germline V gene lookup returns CDR1 SNHLY and CDR2 FYNNEI. The length of the CDR3 is 16 residues. The CDR3 DNA reads as TGTGCCAGCAGTGAAGGGACAGGGGGCGCGAACACTGAAGCTTTCTTT. Amino acids: CASSEGTGGANTEAFF.

The chain employs TRBV27 and TRBJ1-4; D unresolved. Germline V gene sequence: CDR1 MNHEY, CDR2 SMNVEV (reference sequence). The CDR3 has 15 amino acids. Trimming removed 1 base at V and 5 bases at J, with 11 bases between. CDR3 coding DNA: TGTGCCAGCAGTTTATTGGCAATCCCGAATGAAAAACTGTTTTTT. Amino acid sequence: CASSLLAIPNEKLFF.